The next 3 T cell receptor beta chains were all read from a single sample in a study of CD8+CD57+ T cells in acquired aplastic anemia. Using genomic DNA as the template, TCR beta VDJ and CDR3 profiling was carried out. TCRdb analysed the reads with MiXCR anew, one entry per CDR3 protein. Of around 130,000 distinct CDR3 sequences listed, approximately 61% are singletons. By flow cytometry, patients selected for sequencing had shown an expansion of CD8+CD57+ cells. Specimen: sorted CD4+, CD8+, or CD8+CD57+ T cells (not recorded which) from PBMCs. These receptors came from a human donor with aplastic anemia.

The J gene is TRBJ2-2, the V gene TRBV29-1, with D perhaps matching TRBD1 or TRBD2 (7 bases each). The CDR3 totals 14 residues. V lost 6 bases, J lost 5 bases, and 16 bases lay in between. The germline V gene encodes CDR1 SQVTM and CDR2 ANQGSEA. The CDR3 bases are TGCAGCGTCGGGGGGCAGGGGGTAACCGGGGAGCTGTTTTTT. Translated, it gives CSVGGQGVTGELFF.

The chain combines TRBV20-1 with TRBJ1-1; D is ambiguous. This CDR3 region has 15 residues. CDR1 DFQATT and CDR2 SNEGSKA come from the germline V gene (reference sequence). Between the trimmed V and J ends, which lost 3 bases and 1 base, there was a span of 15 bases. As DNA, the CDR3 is TGCAGTGCTAGTGTTACGCAGACACCGAACACTGAAGCTTTCTTT. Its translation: CSASVTQTPNTEAFF.

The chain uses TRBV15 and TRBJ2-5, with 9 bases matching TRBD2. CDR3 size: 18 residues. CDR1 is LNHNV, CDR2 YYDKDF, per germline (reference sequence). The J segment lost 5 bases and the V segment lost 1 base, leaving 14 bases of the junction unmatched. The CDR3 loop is CATSRGLRLRGGGETQYF. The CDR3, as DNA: TGTGCCACCAGCAGAGGCCTCAGGTTGCGGGGGGGCGGGGAGACCCAGTACTTC.